The present T cell receptor (beta chain) was sequenced within a study of cytomegalovirus exposure and HLA in healthy donors (dated by TCRdb to the late 2010s). In terms of the full investigation: According to an earlier analysis of around 600 of the donors, about 179 million T cells yielded 117 million unique TCR beta sequences and about 300 Gb of sequence data. About 280 gigabases of sequencing data and roughly 81 million unique TCR sequences made up an early release that covered about 640 HLA-typed donors. Of the roughly 420 genotyped donors, 81% were placed in the genetic ancestry cluster associated with self-reported Caucasian donors. The aim of the study was to test whether cataloging public T cell receptors could identify signatures of past pathogen exposure. The study profiled the T cell repertoires of more than 500 subjects by immunosequencing and related them to cytomegalovirus serostatus. Besides the first cohort of approximately 670 subjects, a separate validation cohort made up of 95 to 150 different subjects was used. High-throughput TCR immunosequencing, statistical association of individual TCRs with disease status, and machine learning were combined to predict cytomegalovirus infection status. To study patterns of TCR occurrence, a later analysis re-analyzed previously published TCR beta repertoires from around 670 donors and added high-resolution HLA genotyping. Rather than drawing on any new phenotypic data, the later analysis identified candidate immune exposures from TCR beta sequences and the way those sequences occurred across donors. In an earlier analysis of 587 of the donors, high-throughput TCR beta sequencing was used to judge whether each TCR beta V gene segment behaved as functional or pseudogenic. Donor age, sex, ethnicity and CMV serostatus were collected together with the repertoire data. In a later genetic analysis, genome-wide SNP genotypes for about three fifths of the roughly 670 donors were used, and that subset was treated as a discovery cohort. Every repertoire in the discovery cohort had been generated on one and the same sequencing platform. HLA typing covered class I and class II loci at four-digit resolution. The number of typed donors differed by locus: about 620-630 for A, B, C, DRB1 and DQB1; 522 for DQA1; around 580 for DPA1; and some 450 for DPB1. Four or five DR-DQ haplotypes were handled as single units for association and clustering because linkage in the cohort was strong. Among a few hundred genotyped donors of the cohort, an average of around 240,000 unique TCR beta nucleotide sequences were sequenced per donor, roughly a sixth of them non-productive.

The germline V gene (reference sequence) supplies CDR1 MNHEY and CDR2 SMNVEV. V lost 11 bases and J lost 3 bases, and the count of bases not matched to a germline gene is 7. The CDR3 holds 13 amino acids from the cysteine to the phenylalanine. Just the 39-base CDR3 DNA is kept, in frame starting at base 1. In total, 500 to 700 healthy bone marrow donors made up the cohort. At the time of sampling, all cohort members were nominally healthy, though unrecorded immune exposures were likely present. The donor tested CMV seropositive and was one of the 289 seropositive cohort members. A peripheral blood sample was collected from each donor, and TCR beta sequencing was performed on peripheral blood mononuclear cells. Genomic DNA was extracted from the blood cell samples with the Qiagen DNeasy Blood Extraction Kit. Broader findings and caveats from the paper: Because HLA typing was missing for some donors at each locus, association tests included only the typed subset. In a later genetic analysis, fewer N-insertions in productive TCRs were reported among donors in an Asian-associated ancestry cluster than the roughly 700-donor mean. A few of the identified cytomegalovirus-associated TCR beta chains were confirmed in vitro to be specific for cytomegalovirus antigens. In an earlier analysis of around 500 of the donors, most TCR beta V segments appeared in productive rearrangements about 87% or about 30% of the time, broadly matching IMGT annotations. A total of 150 to 200 TCR beta chains were listed by the study as associated with cytomegalovirus. In a later analysis, HLA-associated TCR beta chains were found to be more clonally expanded and to have lower generation probabilities than equally common non-associated chains. Some IMGT-functional V segments, including TRBV6-2 and TRBV6-3, could not be distinguished by the 87-base-pair reads and were therefore excluded. A later analysis found that TCR association rates varied across HLA loci, with DRB1 alleles showing the most associated TCRs and HLA-C alleles the fewest. Most TCR sequences were observed very rarely across donors, whereas some public TCRs were present in many individuals. Over 15 rarely observed V segments, including chromosome 9 orphons, were excluded from the earlier analysis of a few hundred of the donors because counts were too low. The classifier was reported to diagnose cytomegalovirus status with high specificity and sensitivity in both the original cohort and the validation cohort. When HLA alleles, especially DR and DQ, strongly co-occurred, TCR associations were difficult to assign to individual alleles. A later analysis found that most CMV-associated TCR beta chains appeared HLA-restricted, with HLA associations seemingly driven largely by CMV exposure. Correlated functional status among segregating V segments might reflect linkage disequilibrium, but an unknown experimental factor could not be ruled out. Immune exposure information for the cohort was limited to CMV serostatus. Presence/absence analyses assumed roughly uniform sequencing depth across donors, an assumption that may not hold. A cluster of highly shared sequence variants was judged likely to represent a technical artifact of the sequencing pipeline. A later genetic analysis associated a missense DCLRE1C variant with V-gene and J-gene trimming of TCR beta chains, and an independent cohort replicated the association. At a false discovery rate of 0.05, a later analysis linked around 15,000 TCR beta sequences to specific HLA alleles. A later analysis reported that several top co-occurrence clusters appeared linked to parvovirus B19, influenza, CMV and Epstein-Barr virus. A further reported finding was that TCR beta sequences accurately predicted the HLA-A and HLA-B alleles for most subjects in the first cohort. The authors suggested that the approach could potentially be generalized to other disease states and immunological phenotypes. In this cohort, only TCR beta chains were sequenced, and detectable features were limited by the absence of alpha or paired-chain data.

Library creation used the immunoSEQ multiplex PCR assay. For the multiplex PCR, a mixture combining 60 forward primers for TCR Vbeta segments and 13 reverse primers for TCR Jbeta segments was used. The CDR3 region of rearranged TCR beta genes was amplified from genomic DNA by a multiplex PCR assay. On the Illumina HiSeq System, the amplified TCR beta libraries were sequenced as 87-base-pair reads. In the source study's methods: A later analysis counted approximately 76 million unique TCR beta chains across the 666 repertoires, and around 9.9 million of these chains were shared by at least two donors. A nearest-neighbor algorithm error-corrected the raw reads and collapsed the reads into unique sequences, merging closely related sequences to remove PCR and sequencing errors. To assign V, D and J gene segments, CDR3 sequences were aligned to IMGT reference sequences. For a sequence to be retained, at least a six-nucleotide match to both a V gene segment and a J gene segment was required. Rearrangements were called productive when the CDR3 lacked stop codons and stayed in frame with V and J; all others were non-productive. Following IMGT convention, CDR3 was defined as the stretch from the second conserved V-encoded cysteine up to the conserved J-encoded phenylalanine. In an earlier analysis of approximately 590 of the donors, sequences lacking an unambiguous match to a single V gene segment were excluded. In an earlier analysis of approximately 560 of the donors, a V segment was called functional when productive rearrangements were above 56.7%, and segregating when the standard deviation between donors exceeded 5%. A statistical classification framework was built to diagnose cytomegalovirus status from the catalog of TCR beta chain sequences. In a later analysis, TCR nucleotide sequences were compared against IMGT/GENE-DB human TR gene sequences so that V and J genes could be assigned. The TCRdist pipeline was used in a later analysis to assign CDR3 sequences and most-parsimonious VDJ recombination scenarios. In a later analysis, each TCR beta chain was defined by its CDR3 amino acid sequence together with its V-gene family, and reads without a unique V-gene family were excluded. A later analysis removed 550 to 650 highly shared, low-generation-probability nucleotide sequences to deal with suspected cross-contamination and a sequencing artifact. A later analysis calculated a clonal expansion index for each public chain from normalized within-repertoire ranks of inferred template counts. In a later analysis, generation probabilities were computed using a VDJ recombination model fitted to out-of-frame rearrangements, and the results were checked against IGoR. Hypergeometric tests were used in a later analysis to score TCR-TCR, TCR-HLA and TCR-CMV co-occurrence, with a repertoire-size bias correction applied to the TCR pairs. In a later analysis, false discovery rates were estimated by permuting HLA or CMV assignments 20 times. A later analysis grouped co-occurring TCRs with DBSCAN, adding TCRdist sequence similarity when clustering within HLA-allele-positive subsets. Repertoires with fewer than 30,000 or more than 120,000 public chains, plus five repertoires with anomalous nucleotide sharing, were excluded from co-occurrence clustering. TCRdb stores this immuneACCESS table with in-frame sequences only. Part of the clones is absent; in the studies checked, under half of the shortfall reflects unresolved V genes, and no reason is known for the rest. V, J and clone size reflect that table, while D and trimming were determined from the DNA. This sample lists 30,000 to 40,000 clones; roughly 67% were detected once. Together, the top ten hold around a tenth of the sample.

Concerning this clone: What antigen it recognizes has not been identified. One base away there is no much larger clone; base qualities are not given.

The TCR sequence derives from a man aged 40-50 years in good health and CMV-seropositive. Sequences were obtained from PBMCs. This receptor chain uses TRBV27 and TRBJ2-3; 8 of the junction bases match TRBD1. The DNA sequence follows: TGTGCCGTCCGGACAGGGAAAACAGATACGCAGTATTTT. This gives the protein CAVRTGKTDTQYF.